The 5 T cell receptor beta chains below were found in one sample sequenced in a study of T cell changes during pregnancy in multiple sclerosis. Libraries were prepared by immunoSEQ multiplex PCR; TCRdb keeps only in-frame clonotypes and omits some of them. The data contain approximately 62,000 clones, 93% of them seen just once; the ten biggest clones take up around 4%. Source: CD8+ T cells from peripheral blood mononuclear cells, taken in the second trimester of pregnancy. These TCRs come from a female donor with multiple sclerosis, enrolled in a pregnancy study.

The DNA for the CDR3 is TGTGCCAGCAGCTCCTCGGGGGGGAACACCGGGGAGCTGTTTTTT. It translates to CASSSSGGNTGELFF. V and J are TRBV7-9 and TRBJ2-2; 7 nucleotides match TRBD2. Looked up from germline, CDR1 is SEHNR and CDR2 is FQNEAQ (reference sequence). The CDR3 spans 15 residues. V was clipped by 4 bases and J by 1 base; unmatched bases: 3.

The chain links TRBV30 to TRBJ2-7; TRBD2 matches at 7 bases. The CDR3 covers 13 residues. CDR1 is GTSNPN and CDR2 is SVGIG in the germline V gene (reference sequence). V dropped 2 bases and J dropped 7; count of bases not matched to a gene: 8. The CDR3 loop is CAWSTGHGGEQYF. The CDR3 DNA reads TGTGCCTGGAGTACCGGCCACGGGGGGGAGCAGTACTTC.

The chain joins TRBV19 to TRBJ2-3; tentatively, D is TRBD2 (6 bases). Trimming removed 5 bases from V and 1 base from J, with 10 bases in between. The germline CDR1 and CDR2 sequences are LNHDA and SQIVND (reference sequence). This CDR3 comprises 14 residues. CDR3 in DNA: TGTGCCAGTAGTCTCGGGAGTGGCACAGATACGCAGTATTTT. Its translation: CASSLGSGTDTQYF.

The chain carries TRBV12-5 and TRBJ2-7; D possibly corresponds to TRBD1 (6 bases). Per the germline V gene, CDR1 is LGHNT and CDR2 is FRNRAP. The CDR3 has 12 residues. The V end lost 2 bases, the J end lost 10 bases, and 12 bases lay between the germline ends. The CDR3 sequence is CASGLLGADQYF. As DNA, the CDR3 is TGTGCTAGTGGTTTGCTGGGGGCGGACCAGTACTTC.

V gene TRBV9 combines with J gene TRBJ2-1; no clear D gene. This CDR3 spans 12 amino acids. Germline loops: CDR1 SGDLS, CDR2 YYNGEE. Deletions cut 4 bases from V and 3 bases from J, with 5 bases between. The CDR3 sequence: CASSNGYNEQFF. Written as DNA, the CDR3 is TGTGCCAGCAGCAACGGCTACAATGAGCAGTTCTTC.